The TCR beta chain under discussion was sequenced for a study of cytomegalovirus exposure and HLA in healthy donors (dated by TCRdb to the late 2010s). Regarding the research as a whole: According to an earlier analysis of 587 of the donors, about 179 million T cells yielded some 120 million unique TCR beta sequences and 276 Gb of sequence data. Around 320 gigabases of sequencing data and 80 million or so unique TCR sequences were included in an early release covering several hundred HLA-typed donors. Of the roughly 410 genotyped donors, 65% to 90% were placed in the genetic ancestry cluster associated with self-reported Caucasian donors. The study aimed to test whether cataloging public T cell receptors could reveal signatures of past pathogen exposure. The T cell repertoires of around 730 subjects were profiled by immunosequencing and related to cytomegalovirus serostatus. In addition to the first cohort of approximately 650 subjects, a separate validation cohort of 130 or so different subjects was used. The study combined high-throughput TCR immunosequencing, statistical association of individual TCRs with disease status, and machine learning to predict cytomegalovirus infection status. A later analysis re-analyzed previously published TCR beta repertoires from 500 to 700 donors and added high-resolution HLA genotyping to study TCR occurrence patterns. In the later analysis, no new phenotypic data were used to find candidate immune exposures; instead, reliance was placed on TCR beta sequences and their occurrence across donors. An earlier analysis of nearly 600 of the donors applied high-throughput TCR beta sequencing to assess whether each TCR beta V gene segment acted as functional or pseudogenic. Donor age, sex, ethnicity and CMV serostatus were collected together with the repertoire data. A later genetic analysis used genome-wide SNP genotypes for about 55% of the 666 donors, treating that subset as a discovery cohort. Every discovery cohort repertoire had been produced on one sequencing platform. Class I and class II HLA loci were covered by the typing at four-digit resolution. The number of typed donors differed by locus: roughly 629-630 for A, B, C, DRB1 and DQB1; approximately 520 for DQA1; approximately 600 for DPA1; and around 450 for DPB1. About five DR-DQ haplotypes were treated as single units for association and clustering because of strong linkage in the cohort. Among approximately 370 genotyped donors of the cohort, an average of approximately 240,000 unique TCR beta nucleotide sequences was sequenced per donor, of which about 19% were non-productive.

The library was prepared using the immunoSEQ multiplex PCR assay. For the multiplex PCR, a mixture combining 60 forward primers for TCR Vbeta segments and 13 reverse primers for TCR Jbeta segments was used. Amplification of the CDR3 region of rearranged TCR beta genes was performed with a multiplex PCR assay on genomic DNA. The amplified TCR beta libraries were sequenced on the Illumina HiSeq System as 87-base-pair reads. From the authors' description of their analysis: A later analysis tallied some 79 million unique TCR beta chains across the 610 or so repertoires, and around 12 million of those chains were shared by two or more donors. To remove PCR and sequencing errors, raw reads were error-corrected and collapsed into unique sequences using a nearest-neighbor algorithm that merged closely related sequences. Alignment of CDR3 sequences to IMGT reference sequences was used to assign V, D and J gene segments. For a sequence to be retained, a match of at least six nucleotides was required to both a V gene segment and a J gene segment. A rearrangement was called productive if the CDR3 had no stop codons and remained in frame with V and J, and every other rearrangement was called non-productive. CDR3 was defined according to IMGT convention as the region running from the second conserved V-encoded cysteine to the conserved J-encoded phenylalanine. The earlier analysis of a few hundred of the donors excluded any sequence lacking an unambiguous match to a single V gene segment. An earlier analysis of 450 to 650 of the donors called V segments functional above 56.7% productive rearrangements and segregating when the between-donor standard deviation exceeded 5%. A statistical classification framework was built for diagnosing cytomegalovirus status from the catalog of TCR beta chain sequences. In a later analysis, TCR nucleotide sequences were compared against IMGT/GENE-DB human TR gene sequences so that V and J genes could be assigned. A later analysis assigned CDR3 sequences and most-parsimonious VDJ recombination scenarios with the TCRdist pipeline. In a later analysis, each TCR beta chain was defined by its CDR3 amino acid sequence together with its V-gene family, and reads without a unique V-gene family were excluded. A later analysis removed 592 highly shared, low-generation-probability nucleotide sequences to deal with suspected cross-contamination and a sequencing artifact. In a later analysis, a clonal expansion index for each public chain was calculated from normalized within-repertoire ranks of inferred template counts. In a later analysis, generation probabilities were computed using a VDJ recombination model fitted to out-of-frame rearrangements, and the results were checked against IGoR. A later analysis scored TCR-TCR, TCR-HLA and TCR-CMV co-occurrence with hypergeometric tests, applying a repertoire-size bias correction to TCR pairs. In a later analysis, false discovery rates were estimated by permuting HLA or CMV assignments 20 times. In a later analysis, co-occurring TCRs were grouped using DBSCAN, and TCRdist sequence similarity was added for clustering within HLA-allele-positive subsets. Repertoires with fewer than 30,000 or more than 120,000 public chains, plus five repertoires with anomalous nucleotide sharing, were excluded from co-occurrence clustering. TCRdb carries this immuneACCESS record with in-frame sequences only. Its versions omit some clonotypes, under half of them owing to an unresolved V gene in the studies checked, with the rest unexplained. V and J calls and clone size are copied from that table; D and trimming were computed from the DNA. The sample's table covers roughly 120,000 clones. The top ten clonotypes cover approximately 2% of the sample.

The cohort comprised approximately 700 healthy bone marrow donors. At the time of sampling, all cohort members were nominally healthy, though unrecorded immune exposures were likely present. The donor tested CMV seronegative and was one of the 352 seronegative cohort members. A peripheral blood sample was collected from each donor, and TCR beta sequencing was performed on peripheral blood mononuclear cells. The Qiagen DNeasy Blood Extraction Kit was used to extract genomic DNA from the blood cell samples. In the case of this clone: What this receptor recognizes is not known.

CDR1 SGHTA and CDR2 FQGNSA are derived from the germline V gene. The CDR3, from cysteine to phenylalanine, totals 18 residues. CDR3 DNA only is kept here, 54 bases in frame from base 1. Paper-wide results and their limitations: Because HLA typing was unavailable for some donors at each locus, only the typed subset was used in association tests. Presence/absence analyses assumed roughly uniform sequencing depth across donors, an assumption that may not hold. Some 15 rarely observed V segments, including chromosome 9 orphons, were excluded from the earlier analysis of about 600 of the donors because counts were too low. Specific HLA alleles were associated with about 17,000 TCR beta sequences at a false discovery rate of 0.05 in a later analysis. Some IMGT-functional V segments, including TRBV6-2 and TRBV6-3, could not be told apart with the 87-base-pair reads, so those segments were excluded. A total of 164 TCR beta chains were listed by the study as associated with cytomegalovirus. According to a later analysis, most CMV-associated TCR beta chains appeared to be HLA-restricted, and the HLA associations seemed to be driven largely by CMV exposure. In vitro tests confirmed that a few of the cytomegalovirus-associated TCR beta chains recognize cytomegalovirus antigens. Correlated functional status among segregating V segments might reflect linkage disequilibrium, but an unknown experimental factor could not be ruled out. According to a later analysis, TCR association rates differed among HLA loci, with DRB1 alleles showing the most associated TCRs and HLA-C alleles showing the fewest. A later genetic analysis associated a missense DCLRE1C variant with V-gene and J-gene trimming of TCR beta chains, and an independent cohort replicated the association. In this cohort, only TCR beta chains were sequenced, and detectable features were limited by the absence of alpha or paired-chain data. According to a later genetic analysis, donors in an Asian-associated ancestry cluster had fewer N-insertions in productive TCRs than the approximately 630-donor mean. A group of highly shared sequence variants was considered likely to be a technical artifact of the sequencing pipeline. In an earlier analysis of approximately 590 of the donors, most TCR beta V segments appeared in productive rearrangements about 87% or about 30% of the time, broadly matching IMGT annotations. A further reported finding was that TCR beta sequences accurately predicted the HLA-A and HLA-B alleles for most subjects in the first cohort. According to a later analysis, parvovirus B19, influenza, CMV and Epstein-Barr virus appeared linked to several top co-occurrence clusters. The authors suggested that the approach could potentially be extended to other disease states and immunological phenotypes. The classifier was reported to diagnose cytomegalovirus status with high specificity and sensitivity in both the original and validation cohorts. Assigning TCR associations to individual alleles was difficult when HLA alleles, especially DR and DQ, strongly co-occurred. While some public TCRs were present in many individuals, most TCR sequences turned up only very rarely across donors. For the cohort, immune exposure information was limited to CMV serostatus. A later analysis found that HLA-associated TCR beta chains were more clonally expanded and had lower generation probabilities than equally common non-associated chains.

Sequencing was done on a sample of PBMCs. The V and J genes are TRBV7-2 and TRBJ2-5; 15 bases in the middle match TRBD2. The end of the DNA aligns better with TRBJ2-7, so the J call may be wrong. The receptor's source is a man aged 35 to 55 in good health and CMV-seronegative. The DNA sequence is as follows: TGTGCCAGCAGCTTAGCCCCTTGGACTAGCGGGAGGGCCTACGAGCAGTACTTC. Its translation reads: CASSLAPWTSGRAYEQYF.